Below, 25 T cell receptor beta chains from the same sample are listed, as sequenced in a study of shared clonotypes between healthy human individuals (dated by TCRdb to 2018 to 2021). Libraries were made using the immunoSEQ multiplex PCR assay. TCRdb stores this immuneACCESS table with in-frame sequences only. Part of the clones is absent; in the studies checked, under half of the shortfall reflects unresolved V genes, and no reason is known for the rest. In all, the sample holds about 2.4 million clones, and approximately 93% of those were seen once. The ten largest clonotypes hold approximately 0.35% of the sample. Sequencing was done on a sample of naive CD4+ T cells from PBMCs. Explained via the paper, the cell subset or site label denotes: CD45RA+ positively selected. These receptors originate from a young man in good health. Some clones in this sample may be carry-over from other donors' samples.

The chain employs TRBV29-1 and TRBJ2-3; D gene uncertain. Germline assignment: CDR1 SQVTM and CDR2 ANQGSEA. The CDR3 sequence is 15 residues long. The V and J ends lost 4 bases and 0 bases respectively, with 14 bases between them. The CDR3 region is CSVVAEASSTDTQYF. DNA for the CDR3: TGCAGCGTTGTGGCAGAAGCTTCTAGCACAGATACGCAGTATTTT.

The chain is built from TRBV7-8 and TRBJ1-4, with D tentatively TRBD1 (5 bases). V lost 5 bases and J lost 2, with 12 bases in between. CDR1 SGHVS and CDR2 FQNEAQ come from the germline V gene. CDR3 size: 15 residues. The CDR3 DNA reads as TGTGCCAGCAGCACGGGGGGACTGACTAATGAAAAACTGTTTTTT. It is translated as CASSTGGLTNEKLFF. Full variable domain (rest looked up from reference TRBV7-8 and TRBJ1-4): GAGVSQSPRYKVAKRGQDVALRCDPISGHVSLFWYQQALGQGPEFLTYFQNEAQLDKSGLPSDRFFAERPEGSVSTLKIQRTQQEDSAVYLCASSTGGLTNEKLFFGSGTQLSVL.

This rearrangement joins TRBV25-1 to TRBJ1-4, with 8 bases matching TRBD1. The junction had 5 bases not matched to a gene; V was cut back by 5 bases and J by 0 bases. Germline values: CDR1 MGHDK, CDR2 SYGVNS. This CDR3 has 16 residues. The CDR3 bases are TGTGCCAGCAGTCAGGGGACAGGTGCAACTAATGAAAAACTGTTTTTT. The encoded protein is CASSQGTGATNEKLFF.

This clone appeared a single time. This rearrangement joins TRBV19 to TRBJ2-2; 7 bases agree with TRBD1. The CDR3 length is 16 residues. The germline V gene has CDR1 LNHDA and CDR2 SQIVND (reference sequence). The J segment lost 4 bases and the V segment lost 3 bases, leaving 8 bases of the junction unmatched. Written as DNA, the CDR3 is TGTGCCAGTAGTATGTTTGCAGGGGGAGTCACCGGGGAGCTGTTTTTT. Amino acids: CASSMFAGGVTGELFF.

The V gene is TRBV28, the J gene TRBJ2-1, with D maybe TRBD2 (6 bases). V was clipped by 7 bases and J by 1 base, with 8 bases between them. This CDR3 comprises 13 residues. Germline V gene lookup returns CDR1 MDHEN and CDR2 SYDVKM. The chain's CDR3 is CASIAASYNEQFF. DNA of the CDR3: TGTGCCAGCATAGCGGCTTCCTACAATGAGCAGTTCTTC.

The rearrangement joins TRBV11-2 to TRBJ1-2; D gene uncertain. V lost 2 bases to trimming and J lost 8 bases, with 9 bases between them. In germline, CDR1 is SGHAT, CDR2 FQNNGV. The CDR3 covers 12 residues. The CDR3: CASSLRGFGYTF. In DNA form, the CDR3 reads TGTGCCAGCAGCTTAAGAGGGTTCGGCTACACCTTC. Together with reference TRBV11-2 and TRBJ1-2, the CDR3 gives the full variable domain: EAGVAQSPRYKIIEKRQSVAFWCNPISGHATLYWYQQILGQGPKLLIQFQNNGVVDDSQLPKDRFSAERLKGVDSTLKIQPAKLEDSAVYLCASSLRGFGYTFGSGTRLTVV.

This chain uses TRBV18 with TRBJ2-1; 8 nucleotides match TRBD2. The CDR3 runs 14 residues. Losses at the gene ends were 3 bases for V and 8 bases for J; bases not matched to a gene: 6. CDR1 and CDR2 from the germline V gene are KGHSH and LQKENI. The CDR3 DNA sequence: TGTGCCAGCTCACCGGGACTAGGAGGCTATGAGCAGTTCTTC. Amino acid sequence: CASSPGLGGYEQFF.

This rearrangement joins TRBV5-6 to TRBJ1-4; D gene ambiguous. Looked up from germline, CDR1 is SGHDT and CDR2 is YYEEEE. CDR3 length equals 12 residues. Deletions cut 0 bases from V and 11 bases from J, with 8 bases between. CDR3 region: CASSLGSVKLFF. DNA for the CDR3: TGTGCCAGCAGCTTGGGTTCGGTCAAACTGTTTTTT. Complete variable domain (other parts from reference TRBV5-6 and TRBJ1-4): DAGVTQSPTHLIKTRGQQVTLRCSPKSGHDTVSWYQQALGQGPQFIFQYYEEEERQRGNFPDRFSGHQFPNYSSELNVNALLLGDSALYLCASSLGSVKLFFGSGTQLSVL.

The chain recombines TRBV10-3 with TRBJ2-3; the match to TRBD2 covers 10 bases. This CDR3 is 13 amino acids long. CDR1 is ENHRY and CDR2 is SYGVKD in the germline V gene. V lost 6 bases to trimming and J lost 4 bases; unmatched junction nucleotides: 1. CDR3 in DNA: TGTGCCATCAGAGGACTAGCGGCAGATACGCAGTATTTT. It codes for CAIRGLAADTQYF.

Here the CDR3 DNA reads TGCGCCAGCAGCTATAGCGGAGCCCCCACAGATACGCAGTATTTT. Translated: CASSYSGAPTDTQYF. This rearrangement joins TRBV5-1 to TRBJ2-3; TRBD2 might be the D (6 bases). V dropped 3 bases and J dropped 2 bases, with 13 bases sitting between them. This CDR3 is built from 15 residues. CDR1 and CDR2 (germline): SGHRS, YFSETQ. Supplemented by reference TRBV5-1 and TRBJ2-3, the full variable domain reads KAGVTQTPRYLIKTRGQQVTLSCSPISGHRSVSWYQQTPGQGLQFLFEYFSETQRNKGNFPGRFSGRQFSNSRSEMNVSTLELGDSALYLCASSYSGAPTDTQYFGPGTRLTVL.

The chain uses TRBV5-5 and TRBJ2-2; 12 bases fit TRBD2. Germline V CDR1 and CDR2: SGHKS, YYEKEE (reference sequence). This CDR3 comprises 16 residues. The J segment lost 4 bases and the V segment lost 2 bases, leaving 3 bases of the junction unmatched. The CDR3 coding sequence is TGTGCCAGCAGCTTAGTACTAGCGGGAGGCACCGGGGAGCTGTTTTTT. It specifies CASSLVLAGGTGELFF. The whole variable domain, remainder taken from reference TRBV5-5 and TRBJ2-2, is DAGVTQSPTHLIKTRGQQVTLRCSPISGHKSVSWYQQVLGQGPQFIFQYYEKEERGRGNFPDRFSARQFPNYSSELNVNALLLGDSALYLCASSLVLAGGTGELFFGEGSRLTVL.

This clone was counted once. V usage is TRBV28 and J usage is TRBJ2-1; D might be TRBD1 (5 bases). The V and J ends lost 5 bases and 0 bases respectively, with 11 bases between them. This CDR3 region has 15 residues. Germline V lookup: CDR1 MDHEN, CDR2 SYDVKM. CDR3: CASSPLQGSYNEQFF. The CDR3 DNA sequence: TGTGCCAGCAGTCCACTGCAGGGCTCCTACAATGAGCAGTTCTTC. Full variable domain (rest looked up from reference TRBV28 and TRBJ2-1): DVKVTQSSRYLVKRTGEKVFLECVQDMDHENMFWYRQDPGLGLRLIYFSYDVKMKEKGDIPEGYSVSREKKERFSLILESASTNQTSMYLCASSPLQGSYNEQFFGPGTRLTVL.

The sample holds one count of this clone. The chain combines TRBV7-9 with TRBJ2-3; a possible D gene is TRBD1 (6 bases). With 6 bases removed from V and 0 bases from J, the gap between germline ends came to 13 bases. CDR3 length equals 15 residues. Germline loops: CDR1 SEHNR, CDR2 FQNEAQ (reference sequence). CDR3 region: CASRLGQRSTDTQYF. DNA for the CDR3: TGTGCCAGCAGACTAGGACAGAGGAGCACAGATACGCAGTATTTT. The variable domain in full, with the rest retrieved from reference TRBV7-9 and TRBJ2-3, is DTGVSQNPRHKITKRGQNVTFRCDPISEHNRLYWYRQTLGQGPEFLTYFQNEAQLEKSRLLSDRFSAERPKGSFSTLEIQRTEQGDSAMYLCASRLGQRSTDTQYFGPGTRLTVL.

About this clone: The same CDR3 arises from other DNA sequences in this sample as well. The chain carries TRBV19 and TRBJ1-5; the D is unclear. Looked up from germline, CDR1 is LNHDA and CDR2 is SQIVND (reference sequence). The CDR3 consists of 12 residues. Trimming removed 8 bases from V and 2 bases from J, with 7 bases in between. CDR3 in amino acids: CASSFGNQPQHF. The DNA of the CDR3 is TGTGCCAGTTCCTTCGGCAATCAGCCCCAGCATTTT.

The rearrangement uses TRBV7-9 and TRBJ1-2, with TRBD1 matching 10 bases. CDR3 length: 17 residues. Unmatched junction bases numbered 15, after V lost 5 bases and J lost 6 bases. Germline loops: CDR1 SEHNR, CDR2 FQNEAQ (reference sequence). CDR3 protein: CASSQPGTGATRDGYTF. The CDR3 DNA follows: TGTGCCAGCAGCCAACCAGGGACAGGGGCCACCCGGGATGGCTACACCTTC.

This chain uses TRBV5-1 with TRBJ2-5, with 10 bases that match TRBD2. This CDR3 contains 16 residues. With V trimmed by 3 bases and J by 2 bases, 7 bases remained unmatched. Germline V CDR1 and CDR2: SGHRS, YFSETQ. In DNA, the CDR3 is TGCGCCAGCAGCTCTCAACTAGCGGGATTTCAAGAGACCCAGTACTTC. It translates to CASSSQLAGFQETQYF.

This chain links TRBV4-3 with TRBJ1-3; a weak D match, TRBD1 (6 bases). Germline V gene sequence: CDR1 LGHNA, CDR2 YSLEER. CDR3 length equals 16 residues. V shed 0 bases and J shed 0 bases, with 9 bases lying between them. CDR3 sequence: CASSQDRGYSGNTIYF. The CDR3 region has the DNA TGCGCCAGCAGCCAAGACAGGGGCTACTCTGGAAACACCATATATTTT.

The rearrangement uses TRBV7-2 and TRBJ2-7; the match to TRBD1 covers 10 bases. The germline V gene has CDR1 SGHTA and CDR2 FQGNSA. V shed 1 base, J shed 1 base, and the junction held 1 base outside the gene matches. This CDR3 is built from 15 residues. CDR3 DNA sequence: TGTGCCAGCAGCTTAGAGGGACAGGGGTCCTACGAGCAGTACTTC. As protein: CASSLEGQGSYEQYF.

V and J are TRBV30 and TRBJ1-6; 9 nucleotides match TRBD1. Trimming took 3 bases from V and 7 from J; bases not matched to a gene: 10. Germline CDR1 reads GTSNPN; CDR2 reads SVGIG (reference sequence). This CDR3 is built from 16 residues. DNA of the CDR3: TGTGCCTGGAGAACAATCCGGGACAGGGCCAATTCACCCCTCCACTTT. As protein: CAWRTIRDRANSPLHF.

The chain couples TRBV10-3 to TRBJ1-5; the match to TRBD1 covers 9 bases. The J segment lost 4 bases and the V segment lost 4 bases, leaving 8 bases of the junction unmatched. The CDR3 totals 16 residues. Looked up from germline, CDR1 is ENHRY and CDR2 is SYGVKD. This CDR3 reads CAISGITDRGNQPQHF. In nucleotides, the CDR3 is TGTGCCATCAGTGGAATAACGGACAGGGGAAATCAGCCCCAGCATTTT.

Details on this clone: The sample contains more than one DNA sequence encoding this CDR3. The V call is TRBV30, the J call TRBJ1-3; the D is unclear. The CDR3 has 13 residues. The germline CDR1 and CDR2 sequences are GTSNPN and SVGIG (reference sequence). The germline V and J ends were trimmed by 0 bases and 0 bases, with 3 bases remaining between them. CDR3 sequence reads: CAWSVVSGNTIYF. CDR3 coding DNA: TGTGCCTGGAGTGTAGTCTCTGGAAACACCATATATTTT.

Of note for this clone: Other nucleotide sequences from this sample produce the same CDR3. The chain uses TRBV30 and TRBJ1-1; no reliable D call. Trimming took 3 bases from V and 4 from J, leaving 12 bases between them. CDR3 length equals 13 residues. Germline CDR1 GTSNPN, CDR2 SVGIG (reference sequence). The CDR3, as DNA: TGTGCCTGGAGCCCAAGACGGGGCACTGAAGCTTTCTTT. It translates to CAWSPRRGTEAFF.

The CDR3 spells CASRTGTPSYEQYF. The CDR3 nucleotides are TGTGCCAGCAGAACCGGGACTCCTTCCTACGAGCAGTACTTC. The V and J genes are TRBV28 and TRBJ2-7, with D perhaps TRBD2 (6 bases). This CDR3 has 14 residues. Germline CDR1 and CDR2: MDHEN and SYDVKM. V was shortened by 6 bases and J by 1 base, with 13 bases between the two germline ends.

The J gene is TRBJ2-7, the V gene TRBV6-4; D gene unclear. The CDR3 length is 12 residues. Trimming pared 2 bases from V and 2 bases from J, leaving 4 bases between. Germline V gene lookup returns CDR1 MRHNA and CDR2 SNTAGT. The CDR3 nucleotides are TGTGCCAGCAGTGACATCACCTACGAGCAGTACTTC. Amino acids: CASSDITYEQYF.

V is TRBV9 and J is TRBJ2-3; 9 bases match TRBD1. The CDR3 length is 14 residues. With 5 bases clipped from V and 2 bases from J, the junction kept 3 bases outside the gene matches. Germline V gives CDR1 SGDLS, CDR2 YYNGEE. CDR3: CASRGQGNTDTQYF. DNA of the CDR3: TGTGCCAGCAGAGGACAGGGGAACACAGATACGCAGTATTTT.